This TCR beta chain was profiled in a study of T cell responses to AZD1222 COVID-19 vaccine. V shed 2 bases and J shed 0 bases, with 11 bases lying between them. The CDR3 totals 16 residues. Germline lookup yields CDR1 MNHEY and CDR2 SVGAGI. This clone has more than one count but fewer than ten. Sequenced by immunoSEQ multiplex PCR; TCRdb stores in-frame clones only, minus some. The sample contains 95,000 to 100,000 clones, 90% of which appear only once. This TCR came from an adult in good health. Sequencing used peripheral blood, obtained on day 0 of AZD1222 vaccination. V is TRBV6-5 and J is TRBJ1-3; D unresolved. This chain's CDR3 is CASSYGWDGSGNTIYF. The CDR3 DNA reads as TGTGCCAGCAGTTACGGGTGGGATGGCTCTGGAAACACCATATATTTT.